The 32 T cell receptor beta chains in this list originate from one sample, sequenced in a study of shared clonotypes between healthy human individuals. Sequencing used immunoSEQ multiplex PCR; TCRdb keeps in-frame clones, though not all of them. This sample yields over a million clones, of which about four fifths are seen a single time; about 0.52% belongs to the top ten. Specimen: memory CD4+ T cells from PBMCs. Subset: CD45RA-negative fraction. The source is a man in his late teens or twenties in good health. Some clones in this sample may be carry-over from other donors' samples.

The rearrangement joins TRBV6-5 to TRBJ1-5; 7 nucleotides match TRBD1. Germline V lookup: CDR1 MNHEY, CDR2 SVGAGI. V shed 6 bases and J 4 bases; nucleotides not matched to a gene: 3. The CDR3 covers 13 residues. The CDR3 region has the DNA TGTGCCAGCAGGACAGGGTATAATCAGCCCCAGCATTTT. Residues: CASRTGYNQPQHF.

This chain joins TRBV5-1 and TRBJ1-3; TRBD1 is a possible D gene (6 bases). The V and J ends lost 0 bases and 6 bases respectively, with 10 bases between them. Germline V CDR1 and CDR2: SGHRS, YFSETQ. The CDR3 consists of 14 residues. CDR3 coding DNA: TGCGCCAGCAGCTTGGACAGGGCGATAAACACCATATATTTT. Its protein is CASSLDRAINTIYF.

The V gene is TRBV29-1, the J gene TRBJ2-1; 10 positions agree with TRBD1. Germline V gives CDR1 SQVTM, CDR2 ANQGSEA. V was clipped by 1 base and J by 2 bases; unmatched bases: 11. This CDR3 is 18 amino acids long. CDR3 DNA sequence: TGCAGCGTTGAAGGGGACAGGGGCTTTCAAGCTACCTACAATGAGCAGTTCTTC. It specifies CSVEGDRGFQATYNEQFF.

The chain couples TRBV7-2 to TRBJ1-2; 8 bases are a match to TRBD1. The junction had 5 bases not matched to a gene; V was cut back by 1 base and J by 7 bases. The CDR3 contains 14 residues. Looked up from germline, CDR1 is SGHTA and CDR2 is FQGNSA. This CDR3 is CASSLVGDRGGYTF. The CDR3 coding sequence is TGTGCCAGCAGCTTAGTGGGAGACAGGGGTGGCTACACCTTC.

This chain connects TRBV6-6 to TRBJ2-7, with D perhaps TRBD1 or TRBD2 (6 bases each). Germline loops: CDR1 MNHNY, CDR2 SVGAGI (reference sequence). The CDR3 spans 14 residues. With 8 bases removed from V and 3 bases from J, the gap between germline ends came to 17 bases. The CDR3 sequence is CASQAGGTYYEQYF. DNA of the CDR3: TGTGCCAGCCAGGCCGGGGGCACCTACTACGAGCAGTACTTC.

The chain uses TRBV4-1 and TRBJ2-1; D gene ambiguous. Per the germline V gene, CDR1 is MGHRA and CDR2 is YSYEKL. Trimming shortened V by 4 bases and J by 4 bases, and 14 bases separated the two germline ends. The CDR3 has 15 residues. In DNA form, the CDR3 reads TGCGCCAGCAGCCGTATAGCATTGGGGTACAATGAGCAGTTCTTC. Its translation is CASSRIALGYNEQFF.

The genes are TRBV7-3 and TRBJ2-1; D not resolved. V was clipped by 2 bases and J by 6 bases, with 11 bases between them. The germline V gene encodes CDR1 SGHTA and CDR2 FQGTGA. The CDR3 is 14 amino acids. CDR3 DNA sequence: TGTGCCAGCAGCTTAGGGCCAGCTCGCAATGAGCAGTTCTTC. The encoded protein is CASSLGPARNEQFF.

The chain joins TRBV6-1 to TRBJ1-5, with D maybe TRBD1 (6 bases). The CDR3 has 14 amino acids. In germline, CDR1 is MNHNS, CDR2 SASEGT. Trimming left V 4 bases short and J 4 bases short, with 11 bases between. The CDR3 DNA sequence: TGTGCCAGCAGTGTTGACAGGAATAATCAGCCCCAGCATTTT. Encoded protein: CASSVDRNNQPQHF.

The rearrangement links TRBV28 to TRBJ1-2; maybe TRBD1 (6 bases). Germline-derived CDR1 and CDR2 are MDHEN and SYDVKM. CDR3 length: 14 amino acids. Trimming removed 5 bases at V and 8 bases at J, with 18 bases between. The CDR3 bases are TGTGCCAGCAGTCGCGGCGGGGGGGCGCGCGGCTACACCTTC. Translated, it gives CASSRGGGARGYTF.

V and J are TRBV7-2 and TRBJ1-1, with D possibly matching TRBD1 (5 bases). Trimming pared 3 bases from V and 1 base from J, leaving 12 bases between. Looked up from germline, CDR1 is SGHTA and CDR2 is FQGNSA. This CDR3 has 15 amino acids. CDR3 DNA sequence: TGTGCCAGCAGCTTTTCGGGGGTTAAGAACACTGAAGCTTTCTTT. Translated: CASSFSGVKNTEAFF.

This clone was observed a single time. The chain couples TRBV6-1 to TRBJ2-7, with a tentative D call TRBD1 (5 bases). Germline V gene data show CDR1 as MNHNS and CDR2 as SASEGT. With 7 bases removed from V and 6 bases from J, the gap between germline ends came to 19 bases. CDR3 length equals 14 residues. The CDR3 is CASKLVWWGSEQYF. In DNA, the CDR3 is TGTGCCAGCAAGTTGGTCTGGTGGGGCTCCGAGCAGTACTTC.

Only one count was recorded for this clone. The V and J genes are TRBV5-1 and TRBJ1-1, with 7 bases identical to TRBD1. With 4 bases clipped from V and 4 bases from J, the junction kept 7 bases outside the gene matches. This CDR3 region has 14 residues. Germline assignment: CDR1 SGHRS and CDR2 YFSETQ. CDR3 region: CASSIRQGLTEAFF. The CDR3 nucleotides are TGCGCCAGCAGCATTAGACAGGGACTCACTGAAGCTTTCTTT.

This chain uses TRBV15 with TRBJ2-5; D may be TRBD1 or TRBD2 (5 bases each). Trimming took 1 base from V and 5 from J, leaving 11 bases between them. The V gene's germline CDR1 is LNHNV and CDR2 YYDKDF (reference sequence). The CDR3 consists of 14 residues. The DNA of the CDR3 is TGTGCCACCAGCAGAGGACAGCCGGGGGAGACCCAGTACTTC. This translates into CATSRGQPGETQYF.

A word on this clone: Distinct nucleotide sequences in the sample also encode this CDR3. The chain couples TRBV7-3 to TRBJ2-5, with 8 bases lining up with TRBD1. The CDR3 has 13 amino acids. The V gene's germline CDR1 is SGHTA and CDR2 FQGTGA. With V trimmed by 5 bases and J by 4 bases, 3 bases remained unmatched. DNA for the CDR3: TGTGCCAGCAGCCTAGACAGGGGAGAGACCCAGTACTTC. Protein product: CASSLDRGETQYF. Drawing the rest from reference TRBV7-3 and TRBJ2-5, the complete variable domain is GAGVSQTPSNKVTEKGKYVELRCDPISGHTALYWYRQSLGQGPEFLIYFQGTGAADDSGLPNDRFFAVRPEGSVSTLKIQRTERGDSAVYLCASSLDRGETQYFGPGTRLLVL.

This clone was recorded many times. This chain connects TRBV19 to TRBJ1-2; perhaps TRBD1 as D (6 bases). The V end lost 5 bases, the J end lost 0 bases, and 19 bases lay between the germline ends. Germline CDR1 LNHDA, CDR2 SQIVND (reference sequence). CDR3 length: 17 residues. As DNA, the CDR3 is TGTGCCAGTAGTGTCGGACAGAACCTAGCACCTAACTATGGCTACACCTTC. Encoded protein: CASSVGQNLAPNYGYTF.

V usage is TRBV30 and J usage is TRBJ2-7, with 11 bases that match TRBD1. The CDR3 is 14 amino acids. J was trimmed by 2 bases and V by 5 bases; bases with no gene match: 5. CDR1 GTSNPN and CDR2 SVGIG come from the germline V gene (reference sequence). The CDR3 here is CAWSGTGGTYEQYF. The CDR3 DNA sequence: TGTGCCTGGTCCGGGACAGGGGGGACCTACGAGCAGTACTTC.

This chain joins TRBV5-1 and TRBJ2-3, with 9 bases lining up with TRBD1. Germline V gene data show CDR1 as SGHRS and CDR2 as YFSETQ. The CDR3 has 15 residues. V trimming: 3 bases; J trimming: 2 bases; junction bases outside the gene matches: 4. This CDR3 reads CASSSNRGPTDTQYF. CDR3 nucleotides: TGCGCCAGCAGCTCGAACAGGGGGCCCACAGATACGCAGTATTTT.

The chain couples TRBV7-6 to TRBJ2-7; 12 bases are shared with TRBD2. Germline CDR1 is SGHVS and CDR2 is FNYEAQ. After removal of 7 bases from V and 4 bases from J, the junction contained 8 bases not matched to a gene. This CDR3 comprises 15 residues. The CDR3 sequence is CASTKLAGGNYEQYF. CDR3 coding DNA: TGTGCCAGCACCAAGCTAGCGGGAGGGAATTACGAGCAGTACTTC.

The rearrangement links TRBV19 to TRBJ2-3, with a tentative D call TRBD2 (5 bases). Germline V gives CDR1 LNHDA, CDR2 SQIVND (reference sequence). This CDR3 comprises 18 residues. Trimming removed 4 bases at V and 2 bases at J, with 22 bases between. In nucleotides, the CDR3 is TGTGCCAGTAGTACGGACGGACTGGCTTTCCCCCACACAGATACGCAGTATTTT. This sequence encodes CASSTDGLAFPHTDTQYF.

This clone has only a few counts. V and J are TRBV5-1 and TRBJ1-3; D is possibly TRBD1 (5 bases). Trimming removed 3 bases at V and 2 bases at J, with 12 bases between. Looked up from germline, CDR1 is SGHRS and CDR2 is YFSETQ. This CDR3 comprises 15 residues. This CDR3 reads CASSWEGDAGNTIYF. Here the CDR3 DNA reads TGCGCCAGCAGCTGGGAAGGGGACGCTGGAAACACCATATATTTT.

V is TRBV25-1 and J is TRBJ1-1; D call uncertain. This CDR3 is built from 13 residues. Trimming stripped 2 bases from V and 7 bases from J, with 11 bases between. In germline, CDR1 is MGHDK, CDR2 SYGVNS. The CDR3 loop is CASSENSGFEAFF. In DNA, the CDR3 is TGTGCCAGCAGTGAAAATTCGGGGTTTGAAGCTTTCTTT. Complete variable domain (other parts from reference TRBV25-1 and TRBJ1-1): EADIYQTPRYLVIGTGKKITLECSQTMGHDKMYWYQQDPGMELHLIHYSYGVNSTEKGDLSSESTVSRIRTEHFPLTLESARPSHTSQYLCASSENSGFEAFFGQGTRLTVV.

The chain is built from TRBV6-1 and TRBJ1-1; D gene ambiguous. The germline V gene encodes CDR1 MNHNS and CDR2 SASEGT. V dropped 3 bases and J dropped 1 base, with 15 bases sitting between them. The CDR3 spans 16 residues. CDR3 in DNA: TGTGCCAGCAGTGAGGCCTTACAGAAACCGAACACTGAAGCTTTCTTT. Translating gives CASSEALQKPNTEAFF.

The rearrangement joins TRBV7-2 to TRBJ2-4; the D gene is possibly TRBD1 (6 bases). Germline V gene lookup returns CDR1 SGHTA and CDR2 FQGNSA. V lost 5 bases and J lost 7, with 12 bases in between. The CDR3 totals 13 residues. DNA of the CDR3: TGTGCCAGCAGCCGTCACAGGGATAACATTCAGTACTTC. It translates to CASSRHRDNIQYF.

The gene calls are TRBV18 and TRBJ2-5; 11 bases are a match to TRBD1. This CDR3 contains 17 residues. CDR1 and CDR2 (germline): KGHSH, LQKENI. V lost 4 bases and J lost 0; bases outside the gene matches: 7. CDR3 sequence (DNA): TGTGCCAGCTCACTCGTCCGGGACAGGGGGAACCAAGAGACCCAGTACTTC. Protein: CASSLVRDRGNQETQYF. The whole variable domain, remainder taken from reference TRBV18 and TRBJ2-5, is NAGVMQNPRHLVRRRGQEARLRCSPMKGHSHVYWYRQLPEEGLKFMVYLQKENIIDESGMPKERFSAEFPKEGPSILRIQQVVRGDSAAYFCASSLVRDRGNQETQYFGPGTRLLVL.

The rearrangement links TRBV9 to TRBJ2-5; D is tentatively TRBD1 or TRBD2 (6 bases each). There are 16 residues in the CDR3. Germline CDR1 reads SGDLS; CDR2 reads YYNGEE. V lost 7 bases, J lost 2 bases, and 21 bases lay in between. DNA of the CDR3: TGTGCCAGCGGACCTCCGACAGGAGGGCTGCAAGAGACCCAGTACTTC. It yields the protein CASGPPTGGLQETQYF.

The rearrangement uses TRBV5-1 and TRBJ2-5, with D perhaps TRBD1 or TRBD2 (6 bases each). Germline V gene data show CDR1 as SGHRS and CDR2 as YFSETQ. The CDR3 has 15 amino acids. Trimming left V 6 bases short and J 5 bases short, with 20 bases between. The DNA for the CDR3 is TGCGCCAGCAACCGGTTTGGGGGGCATGTGGAGACCCAGTACTTC. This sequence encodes CASNRFGGHVETQYF.

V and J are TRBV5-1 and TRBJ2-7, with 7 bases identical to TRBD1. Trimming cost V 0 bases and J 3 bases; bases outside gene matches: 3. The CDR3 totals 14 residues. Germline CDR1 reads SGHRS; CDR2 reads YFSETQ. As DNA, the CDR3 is TGCGCCAGCAGCTTGGAGACAGGGATCTACGAGCAGTACTTC. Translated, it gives CASSLETGIYEQYF.

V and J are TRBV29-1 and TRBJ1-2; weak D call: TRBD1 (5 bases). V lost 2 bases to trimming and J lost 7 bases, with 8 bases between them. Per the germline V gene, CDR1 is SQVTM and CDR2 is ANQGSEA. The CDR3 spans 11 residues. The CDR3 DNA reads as TGCAGCGTTGAATTCGGGGCTGGCTACACCTTC. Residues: CSVEFGAGYTF.

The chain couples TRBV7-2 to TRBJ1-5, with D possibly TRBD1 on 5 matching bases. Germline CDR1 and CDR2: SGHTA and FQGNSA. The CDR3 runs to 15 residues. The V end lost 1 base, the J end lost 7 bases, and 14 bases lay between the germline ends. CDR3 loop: CASSLGARADQPQHF. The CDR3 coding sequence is TGTGCCAGCAGCTTAGGTGCCAGGGCGGACCAGCCCCAGCATTTT.

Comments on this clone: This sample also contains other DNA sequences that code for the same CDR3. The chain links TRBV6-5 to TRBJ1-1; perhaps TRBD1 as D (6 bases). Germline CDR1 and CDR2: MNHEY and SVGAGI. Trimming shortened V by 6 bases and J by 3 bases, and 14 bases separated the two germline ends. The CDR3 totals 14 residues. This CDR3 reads CASSKQGRDTEAFF. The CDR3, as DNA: TGTGCCAGCAGCAAACAGGGTAGGGACACTGAAGCTTTCTTT.

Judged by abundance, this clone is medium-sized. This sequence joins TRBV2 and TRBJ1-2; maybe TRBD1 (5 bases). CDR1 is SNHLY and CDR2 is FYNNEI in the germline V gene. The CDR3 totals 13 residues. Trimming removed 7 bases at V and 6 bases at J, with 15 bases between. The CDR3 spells CASNIGARNGYTF. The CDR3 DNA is TGTGCCAGCAATATCGGGGCGAGAAATGGCTACACCTTC. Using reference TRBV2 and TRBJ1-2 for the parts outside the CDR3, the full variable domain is EPEVTQTPSHQVTQMGQEVILRCVPISNHLYFYWYRQILGQKVEFLVSFYNNEISEKSEIFDDQFSVERPDGSNFTLKIRSTKLEDSAMYFCASNIGARNGYTFGSGTRLTVV.

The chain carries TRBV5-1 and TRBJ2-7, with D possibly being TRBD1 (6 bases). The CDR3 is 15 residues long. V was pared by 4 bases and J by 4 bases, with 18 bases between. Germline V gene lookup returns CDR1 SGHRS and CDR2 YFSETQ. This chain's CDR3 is CASSQPGTTAYEQYF. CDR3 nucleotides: TGCGCCAGCAGCCAACCCGGGACAACAGCTTACGAGCAGTACTTC.